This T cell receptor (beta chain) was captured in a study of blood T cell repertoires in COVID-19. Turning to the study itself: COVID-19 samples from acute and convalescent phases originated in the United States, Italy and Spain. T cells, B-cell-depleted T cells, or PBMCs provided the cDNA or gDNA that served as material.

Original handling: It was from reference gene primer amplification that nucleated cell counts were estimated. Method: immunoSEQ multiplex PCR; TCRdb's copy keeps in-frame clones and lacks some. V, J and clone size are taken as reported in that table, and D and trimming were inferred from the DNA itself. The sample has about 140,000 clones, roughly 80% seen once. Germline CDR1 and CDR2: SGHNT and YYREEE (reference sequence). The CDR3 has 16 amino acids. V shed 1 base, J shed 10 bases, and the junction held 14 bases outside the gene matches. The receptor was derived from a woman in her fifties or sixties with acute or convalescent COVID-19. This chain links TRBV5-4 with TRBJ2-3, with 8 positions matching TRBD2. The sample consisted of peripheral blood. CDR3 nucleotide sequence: TGTGCCAGCAGCTTGATGGTAGCGGGGTACCCTCGGGCGCAGTATTTT. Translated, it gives CASSLMVAGYPRAQYF. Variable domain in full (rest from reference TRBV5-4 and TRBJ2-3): ETGVTQSPTHLIKTRGQQVTLRCSSQSGHNTVSWYQQALGQGPQFIFQYYREEENGRGNFPPRFSGLQFPNYSSELNVNALELDDSALYLCASSLMVAGYPRAQYFGPGTRLTVL.